This TCR beta chain was profiled in a study of cytotoxic CD8 clonotypes in ibrutinib-treated CLL. Across the study: Among the patients, about a dozen presented as relapsed/refractory and fewer than 16 as treatment-naive; some 17 showed unmutated IGHV. Partial responses totalled approximately 24 and complete responses 2; after median approximately 6 years, roughly 14 remained remitted and around twelve progressed. General study results and limits: Under treatment, the uncommon public clonotypes either contracted or remained stable.

The germline V gene encodes CDR1 SGHVS and CDR2 FQNEAQ. The V gene lost 6 bases and the J gene lost 1 base, with 13 bases spanning the gap. The CDR3 runs 15 residues. Concerning this clone itself: Its target is unknown.

Frozen PBMC stocks contributed roughly 2.1 micrograms of genomic DNA to the TCR beta libraries. TCRdb's table, derived via immunoSEQ multiplex PCR, lists solely in-frame clones and lacks some. The data contain some 30,000 clones, about 76% of them singletons. The V call is TRBV7-8, the J call TRBJ2-4; a weak D match, TRBD1 (6 bases). The source was PBMCs, collected after 36 months of ibrutinib treatment. The sequence came from a human donor with chronic lymphocytic leukemia. DNA for the CDR3: TGTGCCAGCAGTCAGGGGATGGGGGCCAAAAACATTCAGTACTTC. Amino acid sequence: CASSQGMGAKNIQYF. The variable domain in full, with the rest retrieved from reference TRBV7-8 and TRBJ2-4, is GAGVSQSPRYKVAKRGQDVALRCDPISGHVSLFWYQQALGQGPEFLTYFQNEAQLDKSGLPSDRFFAERPEGSVSTLKIQRTQQEDSAVYLCASSQGMGAKNIQYFGAGTRLSVL.